Sequencing of this T cell receptor (beta chain) was carried out in a study of human T cells and chemical hapten exposure. The time point: patch test 2, 6 weeks after DPC sensitization. Specified treatment: therapeutic diphenylcyclopropenone sensitization with weekly scalp DPC. This CDR3 spans 15 amino acids. The V gene's germline CDR1 is MNHEY and CDR2 SVGEGT. The V and J ends lost 9 bases and 8 bases, in that order; junction bases with no gene match: 14. TCRdb reprocessed the RACE reads with MiXCR, giving one entry per CDR3 protein. The data show around 360,000 distinct CDR3 sequences, about 6% seen once.

This receptor was taken from a woman under 30 with alopecia areata. Some clones in this sample may be carry-over from other donors' samples. The source was whole blood, collected in connection with sensitization to the hapten diphenylcyclopropenone (DPC). This chain joins TRBV6-2 or TRBV6-3 and TRBJ2-2; TRBD1 matches at 8 bases. DNA of the CDR3: TGTGCCAGACAGACAGGGGCCTCCGCATTTGGGGAGCTGTTTTTT. This codes for CARQTGASAFGELFF.